This T cell receptor beta chain was retrieved from a study of T cell responses to AZD1222 COVID-19 vaccine (dated by TCRdb to about 2021). In the study overall: TCR sequencing was performed for 230 to 250 trial participants, of whom 207 were given two doses of AZD1222 and 26 were given two doses of MenACWY control vaccine. Enrollment into the trials was organized by age into subgroups of 18-55, 56-69 and 70-plus years, and those subgroups contained about 150, 27 and 61 TCR-sequenced participants, respectively. Overall study results and their limits: The vaccine-associated CD4 TCRs covered the entire spike protein, and the dominant responses fell in regions 160-218 and 743-854. Nearly half of unique spike-specific TCRs reportedly recognized epitopes outside regions mutated in the B.1.351 and B.1.1.7 variants. No day 14 peak-response samples were available, so repertoires were characterized only after the peak T cell response. Conclusions about previously exposed vaccinees are limited, since just a handful of AZD1222 recipients were seropositive for SARS-CoV-2 at baseline. Most participants were white British and females outnumbered males, and the authors suggested that clonal diversity may have been underestimated. The 56-69-year group was small, and its depth increase did not reach significance, likely because of low power. After two AZD1222 doses, both the breadth and the depth of spike-specific TCRs were significantly higher than at day 0 and than in MenACWY recipients.

Comments on this clone: The clone's antigen remains unknown. No much larger clone is present one base from it, and per-base qualities are unavailable.

Taken with the paper, the label for time point translates to: baseline before first vaccination. The treatment or condition label here, explained by the study, means: meningococcal conjugate vaccine given as trial control. Vaccinee samples came from UK trials COV001 and COV002, including a single-blind randomized controlled phase 2/3 trial of AZD1222 (ChAdOx1 nCoV-19) in healthy adults. Trial participant PBMC samples were collected at day 0 and day 28 after the second dose for TCRbeta chain sequencing. The germline V gene gives CDR1 as SGHTA and CDR2 as FQGNSA. V is pruned by 1 base and J by 7 bases, leaving 8 bases of the junction without a gene match. The CDR3 goes from the cysteine to the phenylalanine over 15 residues. Left in the record is the CDR3 DNA by itself, 45 bases read in frame from the first base. The CDR3 regions of human TCRbeta chains were subjected to immunosequencing. The paper's data handling went like this. TCRs in the repertoires were compared against a reference library of SARS-CoV-2-specific TCRs that had been generated with the MIRA antigen-specificity platform. Breadth meant the fraction of unique TCRs that were SARS-CoV-2-associated, whereas depth meant the fraction of total T cells that were SARS-CoV-2-associated. Using the MIRA data, each spike-specific TCR was mapped to the spike region that the TCR reacts to and placed in a CD4 or CD8 class. Log10-transformed breadth and depth values were compared by one-way ANOVA with Sidak's multiple comparisons tests. TCRdb retrieved this table from immuneACCESS and kept in-frame rearrangements only. Not all clones are present; in checked studies, unresolved V genes account for under half, and no reason is known for the remainder. That table is the source of V, J and clone size, and D and trimming were worked out from the DNA. This sample gives about 220,000 clones in total; under 95% of them show up just once. The biggest ten clones account for 0.9% to 1.1% of the sample.

The input for sequencing was peripheral blood, taken on day 0 of MenACWY control vaccination. The receptor comes from an adult in good health. Here the chain combines TRBV7-2 and TRBJ2-7; 9 central nucleotides agree with TRBD1. DNA sequence: TGTGCCAGCAGCTTAGACAGGGGGCGCACAGAGGAGCAGTACTTC. Translated, it gives CASSLDRGRTEEQYF.